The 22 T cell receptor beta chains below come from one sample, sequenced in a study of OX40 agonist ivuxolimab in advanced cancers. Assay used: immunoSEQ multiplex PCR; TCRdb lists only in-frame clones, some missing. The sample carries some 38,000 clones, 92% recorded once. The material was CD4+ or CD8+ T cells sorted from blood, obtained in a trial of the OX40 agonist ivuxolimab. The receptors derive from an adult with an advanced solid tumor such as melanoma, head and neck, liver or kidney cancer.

The CDR3 is CASSLVRGGEDGYGYTF. The CDR3 DNA reads TGTGCCAGCAGTTTGGTCCGAGGGGGCGAGGACGGCTATGGCTACACCTTC. V usage is TRBV28 and J usage is TRBJ1-2, with TRBD1 identical over 7 bases. The CDR3 runs to 17 residues. V shed 3 bases and J 4 bases; nucleotides not matched to a gene: 14. The germline gives CDR1 MDHEN, CDR2 SYDVKM.

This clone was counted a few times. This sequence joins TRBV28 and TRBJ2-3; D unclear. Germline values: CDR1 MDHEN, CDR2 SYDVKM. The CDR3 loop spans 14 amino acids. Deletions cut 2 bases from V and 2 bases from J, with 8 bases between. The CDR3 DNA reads TGTGCCAGCAGTTTAACTCAACACACAGATACGCAGTATTTT. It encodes CASSLTQHTDTQYF.

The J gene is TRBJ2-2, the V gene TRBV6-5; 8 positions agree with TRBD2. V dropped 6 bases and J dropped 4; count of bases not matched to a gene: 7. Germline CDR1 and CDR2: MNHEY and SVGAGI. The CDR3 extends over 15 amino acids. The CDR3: CASSYTSGLTGELFF. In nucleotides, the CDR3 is TGTGCCAGCAGCTATACTAGCGGCCTCACCGGGGAGCTGTTTTTT.

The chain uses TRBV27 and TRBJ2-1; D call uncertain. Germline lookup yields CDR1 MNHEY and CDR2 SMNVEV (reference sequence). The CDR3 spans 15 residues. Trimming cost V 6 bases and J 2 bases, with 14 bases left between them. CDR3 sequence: CASSLGLPAYNEQFF. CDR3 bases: TGTGCCAGCAGCCTGGGCCTCCCGGCCTACAATGAGCAGTTCTTC.

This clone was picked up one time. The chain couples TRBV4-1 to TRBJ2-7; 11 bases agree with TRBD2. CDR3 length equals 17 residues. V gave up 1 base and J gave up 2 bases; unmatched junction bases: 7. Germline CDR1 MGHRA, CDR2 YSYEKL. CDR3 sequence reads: CASSQGSPGLAAYEQYF. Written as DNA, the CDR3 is TGCGCCAGCAGCCAAGGAAGCCCGGGACTAGCGGCCTACGAGCAGTACTTC.

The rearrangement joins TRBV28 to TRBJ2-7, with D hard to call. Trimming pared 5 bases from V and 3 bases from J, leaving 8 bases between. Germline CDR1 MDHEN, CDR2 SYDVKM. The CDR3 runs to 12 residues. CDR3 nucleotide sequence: TGTGCCAGCAGTCCTCCGGACTACGAGCAGTACTTC. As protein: CASSPPDYEQYF.

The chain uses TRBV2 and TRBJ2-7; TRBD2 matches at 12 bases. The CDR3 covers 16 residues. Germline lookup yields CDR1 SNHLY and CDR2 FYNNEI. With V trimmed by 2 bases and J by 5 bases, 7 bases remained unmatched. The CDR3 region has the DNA TGTGCCAGCAGTGAAATCCAGACTAGCGGGAGCGACGAGCAGTACTTC. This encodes CASSEIQTSGSDEQYF.

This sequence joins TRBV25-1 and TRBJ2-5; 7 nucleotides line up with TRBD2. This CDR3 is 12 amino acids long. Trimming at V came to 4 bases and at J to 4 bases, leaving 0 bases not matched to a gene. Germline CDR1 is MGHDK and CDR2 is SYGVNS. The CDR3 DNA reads TGTGCCAGCAGTGCGGGAGGAGAGACCCAGTACTTC. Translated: CASSAGGETQYF.

In DNA, the CDR3 is TGCGCCAGCAGCTTGGGAGACGCAACCTACGAGCAGTACTTC. It yields the protein CASSLGDATYEQYF. The chain combines TRBV5-1 with TRBJ2-5; D call uncertain. The J call is uncertain, as TRBJ2-7 better fits the DNA end. Germline loops: CDR1 SGHRS, CDR2 YFSETQ. The CDR3 runs to 14 residues.

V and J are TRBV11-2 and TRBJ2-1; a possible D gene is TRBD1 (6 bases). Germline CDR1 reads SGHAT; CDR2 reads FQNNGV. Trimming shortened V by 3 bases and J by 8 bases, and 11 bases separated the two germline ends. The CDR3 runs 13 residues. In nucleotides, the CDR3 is TGTGCCAGCAGCTTTAACAGGGCCCATGAGCAGTTCTTC. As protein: CASSFNRAHEQFF.

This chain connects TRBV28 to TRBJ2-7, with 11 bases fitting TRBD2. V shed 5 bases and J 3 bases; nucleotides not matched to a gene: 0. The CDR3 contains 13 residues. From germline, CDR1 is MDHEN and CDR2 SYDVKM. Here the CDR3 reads CASSGLAGYEQYF. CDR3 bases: TGTGCCAGCAGTGGACTAGCGGGCTACGAGCAGTACTTC.

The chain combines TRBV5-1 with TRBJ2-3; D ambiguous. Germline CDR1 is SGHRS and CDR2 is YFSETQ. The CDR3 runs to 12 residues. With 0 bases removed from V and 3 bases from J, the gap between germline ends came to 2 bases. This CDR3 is CASSLETDTQYF. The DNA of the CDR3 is TGCGCCAGCAGCTTGGAAACAGATACGCAGTATTTT.

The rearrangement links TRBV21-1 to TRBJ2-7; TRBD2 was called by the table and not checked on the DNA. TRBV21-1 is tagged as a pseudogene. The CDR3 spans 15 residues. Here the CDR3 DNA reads TGTGCCAGCAGCAAAGGGAGGCGGGAGAAGTACGAGCAGTACTTC. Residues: CASSKGRREKYEQYF.

CDR3 DNA sequence: TGTGCCAGCAGCCCCGGGGACCAAACCTACGAGCAGTACTTC. Its protein is CASSPGDQTYEQYF. The V gene is TRBV9, the J gene TRBJ2-7; D may be TRBD1 or TRBD2 (5 bases each). The V gene's germline CDR1 is SGDLS and CDR2 YYNGEE. The CDR3 covers 14 residues. V shed 4 bases and J shed 2 bases, with 13 bases lying between them.

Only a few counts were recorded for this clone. CDR3 sequence (DNA): TGCGCCAGCAGCCTAGACTCGGAGGCGGCGGACATTCAGTACTTC. Its protein is CASSLDSEAADIQYF. The rearrangement links TRBV4-1 to TRBJ2-4; TRBD2 is a possible D gene (5 bases). V was shortened by 4 bases and J by 8 bases, with 18 bases between the two germline ends. This CDR3 spans 15 amino acids. Germline V gene lookup returns CDR1 MGHRA and CDR2 YSYEKL.

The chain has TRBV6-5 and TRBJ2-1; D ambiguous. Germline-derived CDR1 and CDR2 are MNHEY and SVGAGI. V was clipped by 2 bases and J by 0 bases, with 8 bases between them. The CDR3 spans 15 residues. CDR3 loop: CASSYTPSSYNEQFF. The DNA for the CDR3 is TGTGCCAGCAGTTACACCCCGAGCTCCTACAATGAGCAGTTCTTC.

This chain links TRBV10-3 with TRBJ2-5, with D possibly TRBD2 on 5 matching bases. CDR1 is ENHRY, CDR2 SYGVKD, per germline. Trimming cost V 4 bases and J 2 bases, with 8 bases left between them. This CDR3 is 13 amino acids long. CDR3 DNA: TGTGCCATCAGTGGGACTCTACAAGAGACCCAGTACTTC. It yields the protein CAISGTLQETQYF.

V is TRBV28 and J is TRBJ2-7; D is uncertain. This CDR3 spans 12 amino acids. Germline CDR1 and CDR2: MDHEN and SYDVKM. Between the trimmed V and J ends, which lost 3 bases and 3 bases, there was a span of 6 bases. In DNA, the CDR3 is TGTGCCAGCAGTTTCCCCTACTACGAGCAGTACTTC. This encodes CASSFPYYEQYF.

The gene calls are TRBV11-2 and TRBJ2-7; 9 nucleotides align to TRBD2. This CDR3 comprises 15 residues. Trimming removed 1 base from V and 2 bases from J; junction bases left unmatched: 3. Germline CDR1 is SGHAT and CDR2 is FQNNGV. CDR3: CASSLGPSGTYEQYF. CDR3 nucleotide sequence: TGTGCCAGCAGCTTAGGGCCTAGCGGGACCTACGAGCAGTACTTC.

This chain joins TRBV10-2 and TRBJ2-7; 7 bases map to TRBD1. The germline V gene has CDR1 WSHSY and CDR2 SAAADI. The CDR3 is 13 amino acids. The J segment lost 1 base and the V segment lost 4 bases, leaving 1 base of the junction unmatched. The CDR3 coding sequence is TGCGCCAGCAGTGCAGGGGGATCCTACGAGCAGTACTTC. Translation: CASSAGGSYEQYF.

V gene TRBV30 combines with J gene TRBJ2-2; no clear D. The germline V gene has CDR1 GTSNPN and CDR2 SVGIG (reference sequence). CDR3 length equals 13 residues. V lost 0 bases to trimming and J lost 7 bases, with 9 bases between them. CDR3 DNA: TGTGCCTGGAGTGTTCGTCCCGGCGGGGAGCTGTTTTTT. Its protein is CAWSVRPGGELFF.

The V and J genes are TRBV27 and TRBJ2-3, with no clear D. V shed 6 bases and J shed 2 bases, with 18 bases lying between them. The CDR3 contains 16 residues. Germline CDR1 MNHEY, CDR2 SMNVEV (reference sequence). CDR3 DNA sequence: TGTGCCAGCAGCGCCCTCGGACGGACCTCCACAGATACGCAGTATTTT. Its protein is CASSALGRTSTDTQYF.